This T cell receptor beta chain emerged from a study of OX40 agonist ivuxolimab in advanced cancers. Method: immunoSEQ multiplex PCR; TCRdb's copy keeps in-frame clones and lacks some. The data hold roughly 80,000 clones, with about 86% observed a single time. It was autoimmune disease history or systemic immunosuppression that excluded patients. This CDR3 has 14 amino acids. In germline, CDR1 is SGHDT, CDR2 YYEEEE. The V end was cut by 2 bases, the J end by 6 bases, with 14 bases between. This sample comprised CD4+ or CD8+ T cells sorted from blood, obtained in a trial of the OX40 agonist ivuxolimab. This sequence originates from an adult with an advanced solid tumor such as melanoma, head and neck, liver or kidney cancer. This rearrangement joins TRBV5-6 to TRBJ1-2; D unresolved. This CDR3 is CASSLTILGNGYTF. CDR3 DNA sequence: TGTGCCAGCAGCTTAACGATTCTAGGGAATGGCTACACCTTC.